This T cell receptor beta chain was documented in a study of blood T cells in healthy people across ages. A second PCR, run for about 7 to 11 cycles, used a sample-barcoded 5' primer plus a J-beta primer mix. TCRdb called the 5' RACE reads again in MiXCR, with one record for every CDR3 protein. Altogether roughly 1.6 million distinct CDR3 sequences are present, 34% being singletons, with the ten largest covering roughly 12%. The V and J ends lost 4 bases and 6 bases, in that order; junction bases with no gene match: 7. CDR3 size: 15 residues. This clonotype was seen only a few times. The V call is TRBV12-3 or TRBV12-4, the J call TRBJ1-1, with TRBD1 identical over 11 bases. The sequence derives from a woman aged 30 to 39 in good health. The sequenced sample consisted of blood. The CDR3 nucleotides are TGTGCCAGCAGTTCGACAGGACAGGGGGCTTCTGAAGCTTTCTTT. It specifies CASSSTGQGASEAFF.